Described below is a single T cell receptor (beta chain) sequence and its context. TCR beta was sequenced from blood CD8+ and CD4+ T cells. The multiple sclerosis controls, all treatment-naive patients, had relapsing-remitting disease that was stable or active. TEMRA cells were FACS-enriched and CD8+ and CD4+ T cells negatively isolated. Random hexamers primed reverse transcription of about 0.5 to 1 ug RNA. TCR beta CDR3 was amplified by immunoSEQ multiplex PCR. This amplification extended across 54 Vbeta and 13 Jbeta segments. TCRdb reprocessed the immunoSEQ multiplex PCR reads with MiXCR, giving one entry per CDR3 protein. The data show almost 450,000 distinct CDR3 sequences, 75% to 90% seen once. This sample is drawn from a study of CD8 T cells in Susac syndrome. V lost 5 bases, J lost 6 bases, and 11 bases lay in between. The germline V gene has CDR1 LNHDA and CDR2 SQIVND (reference sequence). The CDR3 is 14 amino acids.

Sequenced input: CD8+ T cells from PBMCs. This TCR came from a human donor with multiple sclerosis. The chain links TRBV19 to TRBJ1-6; the D gene is possibly TRBD1 (6 bases). CDR3 DNA: TGTGCCAGTAGTTCGGACAGAACTAATTCACCCCTCCACTTT. Protein sequence: CASSSDRTNSPLHF.